The entry below gives a single TCR beta chain sequence along with its context. Its antigen is not known. CDR3 length: 16 residues. Trimming pared 3 bases from V and 0 bases from J, leaving 15 bases between. Germline V gives CDR1 GTSNPN, CDR2 SVGIG (reference sequence). The data derive from a study of OX40 agonist ivuxolimab in advanced cancers. Study-level information: Patients received ivuxolimab, an agonistic anti-OX40 (CD134) antibody. Earlier treatment with anti-PD-1, anti-PD-L1 or anti-CTLA-4 was permitted, and roughly 42% had received some.

Study results and limitations: At 0.1 to 3.0 mg/kg and by week 6, clonal expansion occurred in CD4+ and CD8+ blood T cells.

The protocol was immunoSEQ multiplex PCR, while the TCRdb copy is restricted to in-frame clones and leaves out a portion. The sample has over 45,000 clones; around four fifths are singletons. The sequence came from an adult with an advanced solid tumor such as melanoma, head and neck, liver or kidney cancer. Sequences were derived from CD4+ or CD8+ T cells sorted from blood, sampled in a trial of the OX40 agonist ivuxolimab. The chain has TRBV30 and TRBJ1-5; D may be TRBD1 (5 bases). The CDR3 spells CAWRGRGGDSNQPQHF. Written as DNA, the CDR3 is TGTGCCTGGAGGGGGAGGGGAGGGGATAGCAATCAGCCCCAGCATTTT.